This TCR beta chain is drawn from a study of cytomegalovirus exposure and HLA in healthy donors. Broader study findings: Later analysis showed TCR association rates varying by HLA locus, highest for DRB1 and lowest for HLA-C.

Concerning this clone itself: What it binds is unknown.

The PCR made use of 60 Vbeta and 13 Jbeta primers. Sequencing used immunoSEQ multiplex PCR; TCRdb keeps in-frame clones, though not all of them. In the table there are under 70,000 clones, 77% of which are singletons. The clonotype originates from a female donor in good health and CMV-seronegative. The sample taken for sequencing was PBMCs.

CDR3 in DNA: TGCGCCAGCAGCTTGGGGGGCGGGGGCACACTCTCCTACAATGAGCAGTTCTTC. Protein product: CASSLGGGGTLSYNEQFF. The chain carries TRBV5-1 and TRBJ2-1; the D gene is possibly TRBD2 (7 bases). The CDR3 is 18 residues long. Between the trimmed V and J ends, which lost 0 bases and 0 bases, there was a span of 16 bases. CDR1 is SGHRS, CDR2 YFSETQ, per germline.